Sequencing of this TCR beta chain was carried out in a study of blood T cell repertoires in COVID-19. About the study: COVID-19 samples, acute and convalescent, were from the United States, Italy and Spain.

V lost 5 bases, J lost 8 bases, and 5 bases stayed unmatched. Germline V gene data show CDR1 as KGHDR and CDR2 as SFDVKD. CDR3 size: 14 residues. Assay: immunoSEQ multiplex PCR; the TCRdb copy retains only in-frame clones and omits some. The sample has roughly 120,000 clones, about 83% seen once. The genes are TRBV24-1 and TRBJ1-6; 7 bases align to TRBD1. This clonotype was obtained from a human donor in a cohort sampled during active COVID-19. Specimen: peripheral blood. CDR3 DNA sequence: TGTGCCACCAGTGGGAGGGGGCGGGATTCACCCCTCCACTTT. Residues: CATSGRGRDSPLHF.